This record covers a single TCR beta chain. The antigen is undetermined. These data are taken from a study of human T cells and chemical hapten exposure. The wider study: Patients received weekly diphenylcyclopropenone doses to the scalp throughout the approximately 24-week study. Study results and limitations: DPC sensitization left the count of TCRs above 1 in 1000 unchanged.

As for time point: patch test 3, about 24 weeks after DPC sensitization. The treatment: therapeutic diphenylcyclopropenone sensitization with weekly scalp DPC. CDR3 length equals 16 residues. Germline CDR1 reads KGHSH; CDR2 reads LQKENI. Trimming removed 1 base from V and 1 base from J; junction bases left unmatched: 4. MiXCR was run by TCRdb on the RACE reads, yielding one entry per CDR3 protein. The sample lists about 82,000 distinct CDR3 sequences, 10% to 13% occurring once. This TCR was sampled from a woman between 50 and 59 years old with alopecia areata. Some clones in this sample may be carry-over from other donors' samples. The sample was whole blood, taken in connection with sensitization to the hapten diphenylcyclopropenone (DPC). This sequence joins TRBV18 and TRBJ2-3, with TRBD2 matching over 8 bases. In DNA form, the CDR3 reads TGTGCCAGCTCACCACTTAGCGGGATGGGCACAGATACGCAGTATTTT. Translated: CASSPLSGMGTDTQYF.